The source of this T cell receptor beta chain is a study of blood T cell repertoires in COVID-19. Study-wide background: The origin of the acute and convalescent COVID-19 samples was the United States, Italy and Spain. T cells, B-cell-depleted T cells, or PBMCs supplied cDNA or gDNA.

Participant ages covered 18 to 89 years across 24 US areas. Participants had their cohort set by participant-reported clinical history. The germline V gene encodes CDR1 MNHEY and CDR2 SVGAGI. The CDR3 extends over 14 amino acids. The germline V and J ends were trimmed by 5 bases and 0 bases, with 11 bases remaining between them. The method was immunoSEQ multiplex PCR; TCRdb's version includes in-frame clones alone and lacks a portion of them. The sample holds 250,000 to 300,000 clones; roughly 90% are singletons and the top ten take 1% to 1.3%. The sample consisted of PBMCs or T cells enriched from blood (not recorded which). The chain carries TRBV6-5 and TRBJ2-7; unclear D gene. The source of this sequence is a woman between 25 and 40 years old who had recovered from COVID-19. CDR3 loop: CASSRQPTSYEQYF. The DNA for the CDR3 is TGTGCCAGCAGTCGACAACCCACCTCCTACGAGCAGTACTTC.